This entry is about one T cell receptor (beta chain). What this receptor recognizes is not known. No base-level quality is on record; no much larger clone is a single base apart. Reading the label with the study, this specimen's time point is: baseline before first vaccination. Vaccinee samples came from UK trials COV001 and COV002, including a single-blind randomized controlled phase 2/3 trial of AZD1222 (ChAdOx1 nCoV-19) in healthy adults. For TCRbeta chain sequencing, PBMC samples were collected from trial participants at day 0 and at day 28 after the second dose. The data originate from a study of T cell responses to AZD1222 COVID-19 vaccine (dated by TCRdb to the early 2020s). For the wider study: AZD1222 recipients whose second dose came at about 4 weeks and those whose second dose came at about 12 weeks were combined into one group, since spike-specific TCR depth and breadth did not differ between the two schedules. TCR sequencing covered some 240 trial participants: some 210 given two doses of AZD1222 and around 26 given two doses of MenACWY control vaccine. Trial participants were enrolled by age into subgroups of 18-55, 56-69 and 70-plus years, and around 140, 26 and 57 TCR-sequenced participants, respectively, were included in these subgroups.

The CDR3 regions of human TCRbeta chains were subjected to immunosequencing. As for the original processing: Repertoire TCRs were checked for matches against a reference library of SARS-CoV-2-specific TCRs that had been generated using the MIRA antigen-specificity platform. Breadth was defined as the fraction of unique TCRs that were SARS-CoV-2-associated. Depth was defined as the fraction of total T cells that were SARS-CoV-2-associated. Using the MIRA data, each spike-specific TCR was assigned both to the spike region to which the TCR was reactive and to a CD4 or CD8 class. Log10-transformed breadth and depth values were compared by one-way ANOVA with Sidak's multiple comparisons tests. Entries here come from immuneACCESS through TCRdb and include only in-frame sequences with V and J called. Some clones fail to appear in such tables; in the studies checked, an unresolved V gene covers under half of the shortfall, and the cause of the remainder is unknown. Clone size and V and J calls were adopted from that table, with D and trimming inferred from the DNA. This sample lists about 35,000 clones; about 88% were detected once. The biggest ten clones account for 5.5% to 7.5% of the sample.

Overall results and qualifications from the work: Spike-specific TCR breadth and depth rose significantly after two AZD1222 doses compared with day 0 and with MenACWY recipients. Most participants were white British and females outnumbered males, and the authors suggested that clonal diversity may have been underestimated. No day 14 peak-response samples were available, so repertoires were characterized only after the peak T cell response. Reportedly, almost half of the unique spike-specific TCRs recognized epitopes lying outside the regions that are mutated in the B.1.351 and B.1.1.7 variants. Conclusions about previously exposed vaccinees were limited because only six AZD1222 recipients were SARS-CoV-2 seropositive at baseline. In the small 56-69-year group, the increase in depth fell short of significance, most likely because of low power. CD4 TCRs associated with the vaccine covered the entire spike protein, and the dominant responses were in regions 160-218 and 743-854.

Material: peripheral blood, obtained on day 0 of AZD1222 vaccination. The origin of this receptor is an adult in good health.

The nucleotide sequence is given as TGTGCCAGCAGCCAGGCAGGGGGAAATGAGCAGTTCTTC. It specifies CASSQAGGNEQFF. Recombination linked TRBV4-2 to TRBJ2-1, and 7 bases in between align with TRBD1. The CDR3 measures 13 amino acids from cysteine to phenylalanine. This entry keeps only the CDR3 DNA: 39 bases, framed from base 1. V has 3 bases trimmed and J has 7 bases trimmed; junction bases matching no gene number 3. CDR1 and CDR2 are drawn from the germline V gene: LGHNA, YNFKEQ.